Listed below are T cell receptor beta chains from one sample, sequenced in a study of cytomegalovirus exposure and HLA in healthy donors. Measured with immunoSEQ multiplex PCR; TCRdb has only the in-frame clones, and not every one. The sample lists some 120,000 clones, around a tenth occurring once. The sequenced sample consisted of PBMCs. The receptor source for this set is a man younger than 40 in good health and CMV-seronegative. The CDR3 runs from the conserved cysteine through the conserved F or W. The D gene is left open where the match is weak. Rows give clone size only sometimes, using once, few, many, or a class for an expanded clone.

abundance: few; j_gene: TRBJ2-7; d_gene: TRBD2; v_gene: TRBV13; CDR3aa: CASSTLAGGGTYEQYF; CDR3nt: TGTGCCAGCAGCACTCTAGCGGGAGGAGGGACCTACGAGCAGTACTTC
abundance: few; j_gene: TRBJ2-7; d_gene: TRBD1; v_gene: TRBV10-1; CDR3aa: CASSGTGGSYEQYF; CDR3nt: TGCGCCAGCAGTGGGACAGGGGGATCGTACGAGCAGTACTTC
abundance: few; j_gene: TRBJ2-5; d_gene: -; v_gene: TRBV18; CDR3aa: CASSPVLQTNSGAQYF; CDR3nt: TGTGCCAGCTCACCAGTCTTACAGACCAACTCGGGGGCCCAGTACTTC
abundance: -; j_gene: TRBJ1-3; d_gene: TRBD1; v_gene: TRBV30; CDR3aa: CAWRAGTGASGNTIYF; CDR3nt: TGTGCCTGGAGGGCCGGGACAGGGGCCTCTGGAAACACCATATATTTT
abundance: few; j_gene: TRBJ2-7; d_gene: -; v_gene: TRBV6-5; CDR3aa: CASSYQLDSYEQYF; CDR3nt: TGTGCCAGCAGTTATCAGCTAGACTCCTACGAGCAGTACTTC
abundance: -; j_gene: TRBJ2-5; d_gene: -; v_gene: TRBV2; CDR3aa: CASSEGAGSIIQETQYF; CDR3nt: TGTGCCAGCAGTGAAGGGGCGGGTAGTATAATCCAAGAGACCCAGTACTTC
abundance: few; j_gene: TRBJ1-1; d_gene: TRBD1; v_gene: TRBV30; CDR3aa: CAGQGFAEAFF; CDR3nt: TGTGCCGGACAGGGGTTCGCTGAAGCTTTCTTT
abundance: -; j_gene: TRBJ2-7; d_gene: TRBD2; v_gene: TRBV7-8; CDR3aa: CASSLMGGRTGEQYF; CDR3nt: TGTGCCAGCAGCTTAATGGGCGGGAGAACAGGCGAGCAGTACTTC
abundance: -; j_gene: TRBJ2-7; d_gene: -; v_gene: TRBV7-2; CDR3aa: CASSSGLPSEQYF; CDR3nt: TGTGCCAGCAGCTCCGGACTCCCCAGCGAGCAGTACTTC
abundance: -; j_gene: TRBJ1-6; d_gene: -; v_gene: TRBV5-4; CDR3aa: CASSFKGVNNSPLHF; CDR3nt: TGTGCCAGCAGCTTTAAGGGGGTCAACAATTCACCCCTCCACTTT
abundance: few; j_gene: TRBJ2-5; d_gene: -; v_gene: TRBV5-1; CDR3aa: CASSLGGQGSETQYF; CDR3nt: TGCGCCAGCAGCTTGGGAGGTCAGGGTTCGGAGACCCAGTACTTC
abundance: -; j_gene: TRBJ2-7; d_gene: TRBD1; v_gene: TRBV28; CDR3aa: CASSLGPSRDRGGEQYF; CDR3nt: TGTGCCAGCAGTTTAGGTCCCTCCCGGGACAGGGGAGGCGAGCAGTACTTC
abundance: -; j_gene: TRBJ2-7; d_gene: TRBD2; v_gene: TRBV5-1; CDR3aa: CASSLGLAGGMAEQYF; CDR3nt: TGCGCCAGCAGCCTAGGACTAGCGGGGGGTATGGCCGAGCAGTACTTC
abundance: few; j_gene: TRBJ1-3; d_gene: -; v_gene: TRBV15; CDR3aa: CATSRGESRGNTIYF; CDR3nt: TGTGCCACCAGCAGAGGGGAGTCCCGGGGAAACACCATATATTTT
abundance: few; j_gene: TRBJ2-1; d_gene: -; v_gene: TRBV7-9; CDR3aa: CASSPPSSGTGNEQFF; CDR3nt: TGTGCCAGCAGCCCGCCATCCAGCGGAACCGGCAATGAGCAGTTCTTC
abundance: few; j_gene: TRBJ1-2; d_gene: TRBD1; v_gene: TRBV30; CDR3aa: CAWRVTGGEPRYTF; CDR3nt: TGTGCCTGGAGGGTAACAGGGGGCGAGCCACGCTACACCTTC
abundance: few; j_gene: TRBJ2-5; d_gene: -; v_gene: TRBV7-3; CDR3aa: CASSLTGGSGGGTQYF; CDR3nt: TGTGCCAGCAGCTTAACTGGTGGATCAGGGGGAGGGACCCAGTACTTC
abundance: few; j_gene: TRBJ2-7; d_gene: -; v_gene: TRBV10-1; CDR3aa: CASSHDSYEQYF; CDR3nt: TGCGCCAGCAGTCACGACAGCTACGAGCAGTACTTC
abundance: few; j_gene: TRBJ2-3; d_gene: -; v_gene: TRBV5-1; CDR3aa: CASSPGNYGPDTQYF; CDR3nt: TGCGCCAGCAGCCCAGGGAATTACGGGCCAGATACGCAGTATTTT
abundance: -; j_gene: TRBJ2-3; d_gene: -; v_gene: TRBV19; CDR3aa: CASSIAAGYRADTQYF; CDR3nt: TGTGCCAGTAGTATAGCGGCGGGTTATCGGGCAGATACGCAGTATTTT
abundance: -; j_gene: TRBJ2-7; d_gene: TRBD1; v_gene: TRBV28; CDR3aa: CASSPGQSYEQYF; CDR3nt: TGTGCCAGCAGTCCGGGACAGAGCTACGAGCAGTACTTC
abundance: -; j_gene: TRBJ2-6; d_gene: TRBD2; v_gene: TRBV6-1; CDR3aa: CASSGMGGAGANVLTF; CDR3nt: TGTGCCAGCAGTGGTATGGGGGGGGCTGGGGCCAACGTCCTGACTTTC
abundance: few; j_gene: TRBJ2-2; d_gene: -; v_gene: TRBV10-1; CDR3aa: CASSAQVGQTNTGELFF; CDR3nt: TGCGCCAGCAGTGCACAGGTGGGGCAAACGAACACCGGGGAGCTGTTTTTT
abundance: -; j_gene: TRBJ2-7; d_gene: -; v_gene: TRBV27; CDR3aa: CASSPPQIGPYEQYF; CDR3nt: TGTGCCAGCAGTCCCCCCCAAATCGGTCCCTACGAGCAGTACTTC
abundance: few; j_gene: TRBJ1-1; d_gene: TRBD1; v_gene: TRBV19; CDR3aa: CASSIAGGKYTEAFF; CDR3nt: TGTGCCAGTAGTATCGCAGGGGGGAAGTACACTGAAGCTTTCTTT
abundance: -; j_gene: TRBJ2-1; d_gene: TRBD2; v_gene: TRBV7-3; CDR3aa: CASSLGTSRAEQFF; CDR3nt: TGTGCCAGCAGCTTGGGGACTAGTCGCGCTGAGCAGTTCTTC
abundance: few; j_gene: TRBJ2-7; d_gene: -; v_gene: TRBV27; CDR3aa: CASSPFYGDEQYF; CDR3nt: TGTGCCAGCAGTCCCTTTTACGGGGACGAGCAGTACTTC
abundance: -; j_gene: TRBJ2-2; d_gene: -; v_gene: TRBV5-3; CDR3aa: CARISRNTGELFF; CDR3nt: TGTGCCAGAATAAGCCGGAACACCGGGGAGCTGTTTTTT
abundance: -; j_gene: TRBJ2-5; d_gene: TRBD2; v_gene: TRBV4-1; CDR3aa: CASSLGSGGQETQYF; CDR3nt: TGCGCCAGCAGCCTAGGAAGCGGGGGCCAAGAGACCCAGTACTTC
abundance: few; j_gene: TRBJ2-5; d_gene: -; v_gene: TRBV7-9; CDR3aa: CASSLPGETQYF; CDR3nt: TGTGCCAGCAGCCTGCCCGGGGAGACCCAGTACTTC
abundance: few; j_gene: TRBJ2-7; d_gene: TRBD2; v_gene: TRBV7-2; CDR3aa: CASSGVASGRNEQYF; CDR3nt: TGTGCCAGCAGCGGAGTGGCTAGCGGGAGAAACGAGCAGTACTTC
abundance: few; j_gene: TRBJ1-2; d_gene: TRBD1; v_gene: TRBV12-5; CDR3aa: CASALTGDSGYTF; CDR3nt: TGTGCTAGTGCCTTAACGGGGGACAGTGGCTACACCTTC
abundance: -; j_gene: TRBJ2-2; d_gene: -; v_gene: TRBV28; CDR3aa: CASSLSGNTGELFF; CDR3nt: TGTGCCAGCAGTTTATCGGGGAACACCGGGGAGCTGTTTTTT
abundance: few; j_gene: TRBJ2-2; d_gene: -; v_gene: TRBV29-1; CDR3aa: CSVDRGGAGELFF; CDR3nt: TGCAGCGTTGACCGCGGGGGCGCGGGGGAGCTGTTTTTT
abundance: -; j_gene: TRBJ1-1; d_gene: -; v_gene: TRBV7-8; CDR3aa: CASRFDRSGTEAFF; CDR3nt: TGTGCCAGCAGATTCGACAGGTCCGGCACTGAAGCTTTCTTT
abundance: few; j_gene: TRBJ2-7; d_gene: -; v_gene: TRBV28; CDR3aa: CASSLGYEQYF; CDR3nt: TGTGCCAGCAGTCTCGGTTACGAGCAGTACTTC
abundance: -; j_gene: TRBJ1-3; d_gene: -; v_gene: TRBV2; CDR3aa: CASSVRQASSGNTIYF; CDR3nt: TGTGCCAGCTCTGTACGTCAAGCCTCCTCTGGAAACACCATATATTTT
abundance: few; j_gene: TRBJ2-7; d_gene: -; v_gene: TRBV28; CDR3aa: CASSLLQGPYEQYF; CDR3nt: TGTGCCAGCAGTTTGCTACAGGGTCCCTACGAGCAGTACTTC
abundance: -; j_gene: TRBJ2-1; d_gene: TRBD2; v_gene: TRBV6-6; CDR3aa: CASSSLGTSGSNEQFF; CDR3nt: TGTGCCAGCAGTTCACTGGGGACTAGCGGGAGTAATGAGCAGTTCTTC
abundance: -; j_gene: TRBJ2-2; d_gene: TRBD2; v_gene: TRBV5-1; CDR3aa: CASSIGTSGSGTGELFF; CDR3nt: TGCGCCAGCAGCATAGGGACTAGCGGGAGTGGAACCGGGGAGCTGTTTTTT